This T cell receptor beta chain stems from a study of human T cells and chemical hapten exposure. Study summary: Diphenylcyclopropenone was administered weekly to the scalp of patients throughout the approximately 25-week study.

About this clonotype itself: What it binds is not known.

TCRdb independently ran MiXCR on the RACE reads; one entry per CDR3 protein. The top ten hold roughly 1.4% of the sample, which has about 140,000 distinct CDR3 sequences, 10% to 15% seen once. Study outcomes and limitations: Expanded TCRs showed more large CDR3 clusters than pre-sensitization or healthy control sets.

Germline V lookup: CDR1 MDHEN, CDR2 SYDVKM. This CDR3 region has 16 residues. V was clipped by 6 bases and J by 2 bases; unmatched bases: 7. Noted time point: patch test 2, 6 weeks after DPC sensitization. Treatment: therapeutic diphenylcyclopropenone sensitization with weekly scalp DPC. Samples of blood were obtained prior to the application of each patch test. Alopecia patients, 18 to 70 years old and DPC-suitable, served as donors. This receptor was taken from a woman aged 50 to 60 with alopecia areata. Some clones in this sample may be carry-over from other donors' samples. The V gene is TRBV28, the J gene TRBJ1-4; TRBD1 matches at 9 bases. The sample consisted of whole blood, taken in connection with sensitization to the hapten diphenylcyclopropenone (DPC). CDR3 sequence: CASSFRTGVTNEKLFF. The CDR3 nucleotides read TGTGCCAGCAGCTTCCGGACAGGGGTTACTAATGAAAAACTGTTTTTT.